This entry lists 30 T cell receptor beta chains sequenced from one sample in a study of blood T cell repertoires in COVID-19. Here immunoSEQ multiplex PCR was the method, and the copy in TCRdb shows in-frame clones only, minus some. The table shows about 59,000 clones, with around 80% occurring only once. Sequenced sample: peripheral blood. These receptors came from a man in his sixties with acute or convalescent COVID-19.

This sequence joins TRBV7-9 and TRBJ1-2, with TRBD1 matching over 8 bases. The CDR3 is 13 residues long. CDR1 is SEHNR, CDR2 FQNEAQ, per germline (reference sequence). Trimming at V came to 6 bases and at J to 2 bases, leaving 2 bases not matched to a gene. CDR3 protein: CASRRQGNYGYTF. The CDR3 DNA is TGTGCCAGCAGACGACAGGGGAACTATGGCTACACCTTC.

V gene TRBV10-3 combines with J gene TRBJ2-7; TRBD2 matches 10 bases. The length of the CDR3 is 13 residues. Germline CDR1 ENHRY, CDR2 SYGVKD. V was clipped by 8 bases and J by 2 bases; unmatched bases: 3. The CDR3 sequence is CAIRTSGPYEQYF. The CDR3 coding sequence is TGTGCCATCCGGACTAGCGGTCCCTACGAGCAGTACTTC.

The DNA for the CDR3 is TGCGCCAGCAGCTCACAGGGGAGGACTGAAGCTTTCTTT. This translates into CASSSQGRTEAFF. V usage is TRBV5-1 and J usage is TRBJ1-1; 7 nucleotides line up with TRBD1. The CDR3 loop spans 13 amino acids. The V gene's germline CDR1 is SGHRS and CDR2 YFSETQ. Trimming took 3 bases from V and 5 from J; bases not matched to a gene: 4. The full variable domain, in which reference TRBV5-1 and TRBJ1-1 provide the parts outside the CDR3, is KAGVTQTPRYLIKTRGQQVTLSCSPISGHRSVSWYQQTPGQGLQFLFEYFSETQRNKGNFPGRFSGRQFSNSRSEMNVSTLELGDSALYLCASSSQGRTEAFFGQGTRLTVV.

The rearrangement joins TRBV4-1 to TRBJ2-3; 13 bases match TRBD2. The length of the CDR3 is 16 residues. With 3 bases clipped from V and 5 bases from J, the junction kept 5 bases outside the gene matches. Per germline, CDR1 MGHRA and CDR2 YSYEKL. The CDR3 DNA is TGCGCCAGCAGCCACCGGACTAGCGGGAGAGGAGATACGCAGTATTTT. Protein sequence: CASSHRTSGRGDTQYF.

This clone has at least ten counts. The chain is built from TRBV4-2 and TRBJ1-2; D is unresolved. Germline V gene sequence: CDR1 LGHNA, CDR2 YNFKEQ. Trimming removed 5 bases from V and 8 bases from J, with 12 bases in between. The CDR3 is 12 residues long. Here the CDR3 reads CASSSDTGGYTF. As DNA, the CDR3 is TGTGCCAGCAGCTCCGACACGGGGGGCTACACCTTC.

The genes are TRBV7-8 and TRBJ1-1, with 8 bases that match TRBD1. After removal of 1 base from V and 11 bases from J, the junction contained 3 bases not matched to a gene. There are 12 residues in the CDR3. CDR1 and CDR2 (germline): SGHVS, FQNEAQ. CDR3 in DNA: TGTGCCAGCAGCTTAGACAGGGGGTACGCTTTCTTT. This codes for CASSLDRGYAFF.

CDR3 nucleotides: TGTGCCGGCGAACCAGGGGGCAGCGAGCAGTACTTC. It translates to CAGEPGGSEQYF. The chain employs TRBV7-9 and TRBJ2-7; 8 bases match TRBD1. CDR3 size: 12 residues. V lost 11 bases to trimming and J lost 6 bases; unmatched junction nucleotides: 9. Germline V gene sequence: CDR1 SEHNR, CDR2 FQNEAQ (reference sequence).

The chain links TRBV18 to TRBJ2-2; D gene uncertain. Trimming stripped 2 bases from V and 4 bases from J, with 17 bases between. The length of the CDR3 is 17 residues. The V gene's germline CDR1 is KGHSH and CDR2 LQKENI. The CDR3 here is CASSPGLTEGSTGELFF. CDR3 bases: TGTGCCAGCTCACCAGGCTTAACAGAAGGTAGCACCGGGGAGCTGTTTTTT. Drawing the rest from reference TRBV18 and TRBJ2-2, the complete variable domain is NAGVMQNPRHLVRRRGQEARLRCSPMKGHSHVYWYRQLPEEGLKFMVYLQKENIIDESGMPKERFSAEFPKEGPSILRIQQVVRGDSAAYFCASSPGLTEGSTGELFFGEGSRLTVL.

This chain joins TRBV5-4 and TRBJ1-1; 7 positions match TRBD1. CDR1 SGHNT and CDR2 YYREEE come from the germline V gene (reference sequence). V was clipped by 5 bases and J by 7 bases; unmatched bases: 11. The CDR3 covers 14 residues. Here the CDR3 reads CASRPTGARNEAFF. The CDR3 nucleotides read TGTGCCAGCAGGCCTACAGGGGCGAGGAATGAAGCTTTCTTT. Supplemented by reference TRBV5-4 and TRBJ1-1, the full variable domain reads ETGVTQSPTHLIKTRGQQVTLRCSSQSGHNTVSWYQQALGQGPQFIFQYYREEENGRGNFPPRFSGLQFPNYSSELNVNALELDDSALYLCASRPTGARNEAFFGQGTRLTVV.

J is TRBJ2-5 and V is TRBV7-3, with D unresolved. This CDR3 spans 13 amino acids. In germline, CDR1 is SGHTA, CDR2 FQGTGA. The germline V and J ends were trimmed by 5 bases and 5 bases, with 12 bases remaining between them. This CDR3 is CASSRRDAETQYF. CDR3 DNA: TGTGCCAGCAGCCGTAGAGATGCGGAGACCCAGTACTTC.

This rearrangement joins TRBV10-1 to TRBJ1-1, with TRBD1 identical over 9 bases. Germline lookup yields CDR1 WNHNN and CDR2 SYGVQD (reference sequence). This CDR3 region has 16 residues. Unmatched junction bases numbered 8, after V lost 6 bases and J lost 0 bases. In DNA form, the CDR3 reads TGCGCCAGCAGAGCGGGAGGGACAGGGCTGAACACTGAAGCTTTCTTT. Protein: CASRAGGTGLNTEAFF.

The V gene is TRBV27, the J gene TRBJ2-7, with TRBD1 as a possible D gene (6 bases). V shed 8 bases and J shed 3 bases, with 20 bases lying between them. This CDR3 spans 15 amino acids. Germline values: CDR1 MNHEY, CDR2 SMNVEV (reference sequence). CDR3 coding DNA: TGTGCCAGCGTCCCTGTCCTCGGGACACTCTACGAGCAGTACTTC. Residues: CASVPVLGTLYEQYF.

This sequence joins TRBV2 and TRBJ2-1; a weak D match, TRBD2 (5 bases). V shed 1 base and J shed 2 bases, with 9 bases lying between them. Germline assignment: CDR1 SNHLY and CDR2 FYNNEI. This CDR3 is built from 15 residues. The DNA of the CDR3 is TGTGCCAGCAGTGAAGGAGCGGTAACCTACAATGAGCAGTTCTTC. This encodes CASSEGAVTYNEQFF. Based on the CDR3 plus reference TRBV2 and TRBJ2-1, the full variable domain is EPEVTQTPSHQVTQMGQEVILRCVPISNHLYFYWYRQILGQKVEFLVSFYNNEISEKSEIFDDQFSVERPDGSNFTLKIRSTKLEDSAMYFCASSEGAVTYNEQFFGPGTRLTVL.

The CDR3 DNA follows: TGTGCCAGCAGCCCCCCCGGGGGTTCAACCTACAATGAGCAGTTCTTC. The encoded protein is CASSPPGGSTYNEQFF. The genes are TRBV7-9 and TRBJ2-1, with D perhaps TRBD2 (6 bases). Germline loops: CDR1 SEHNR, CDR2 FQNEAQ (reference sequence). The CDR3 covers 16 residues. V was clipped by 5 bases and J by 2 bases, with 16 bases between them.

The chain couples TRBV19 to TRBJ1-1; the D gene is possibly TRBD1 (5 bases). The CDR3 spans 13 residues. V was cut by 5 bases and J by 0 bases, with 7 bases left in between. Germline loops: CDR1 LNHDA, CDR2 SQIVND (reference sequence). DNA for the CDR3: TGTGCCAGTAGTTACAGGATGAACACTGAAGCTTTCTTT. Translation: CASSYRMNTEAFF.

The CDR3 sequence: CASSQGPRDYDEQFF. In nucleotides, the CDR3 is TGTGCCAGCAGCCAGGGCCCCCGGGACTATGATGAGCAGTTCTTC. The chain carries TRBV3-1 (or the pseudogene TRBV3-2) and TRBJ2-1; 7 nucleotides line up with TRBD2. The CDR3 has 15 amino acids. Germline V lookup: CDR1 LGHDT, CDR2 YNNKEL (reference sequence). Unmatched junction bases numbered 10, after V lost 3 bases and J lost 8 bases.

A few counts support this clone. This chain links TRBV6-2 or TRBV6-3 with TRBJ1-4; 7 bases are shared with TRBD1. CDR3 length: 14 amino acids. Germline V gene data show CDR1 as MNHEY and CDR2 as SVGEGT. Trimming at V came to 4 bases and at J to 7 bases, leaving 6 bases not matched to a gene. The CDR3 reads CASSSTGRTEKLFF. As DNA, the CDR3 is TGTGCCAGCAGTTCGACAGGGCGGACTGAAAAACTGTTTTTT.

V usage is TRBV29-1 and J usage is TRBJ2-5; TRBD1 aligns across 8 bases. The V gene's germline CDR1 is SQVTM and CDR2 ANQGSEA. The V gene end was trimmed by 5 bases and the J gene end by 5 bases; junction bases not matched to a gene: 7. The CDR3 consists of 13 residues. The DNA of the CDR3 is TGCAGCGTTTTAAGACAGGGGATTGAGACCCAGTACTTC. This gives the protein CSVLRQGIETQYF.

The rearrangement uses TRBV7-2 and TRBJ2-1; 14 positions match TRBD2. Germline-derived CDR1 and CDR2 are SGHTA and FQGNSA. V was pared by 5 bases and J by 10 bases, with 4 bases of the junction left unmatched. The length of the CDR3 is 14 residues. CDR3 amino acids: CASSLGLAGAEQFF. CDR3 in DNA: TGTGCCAGCAGCCTGGGACTAGCGGGAGCGGAGCAGTTCTTC.

The chain joins TRBV2 to TRBJ1-1; TRBD1 matches at 8 bases. The CDR3 runs 12 residues. The V and J ends lost 6 bases and 4 bases, in that order; junction bases with no gene match: 1. Germline V gives CDR1 SNHLY, CDR2 FYNNEI. CDR3 DNA sequence: TGTGCCAGCAGAACAGGGGGCACTGAAGCTTTCTTT. It specifies CASRTGGTEAFF.

The chain couples TRBV7-9 to TRBJ1-1; D call uncertain. The CDR3 sequence is 13 residues long. Trimming cost V 5 bases and J 6 bases, with 13 bases left between them. The germline V gene encodes CDR1 SEHNR and CDR2 FQNEAQ (reference sequence). CDR3 sequence: CASSPQNSPEAFF. CDR3 nucleotides: TGTGCCAGCAGCCCCCAGAACAGCCCTGAAGCTTTCTTT.

V gene TRBV2 combines with J gene TRBJ2-2; no clear D. CDR3 length equals 12 residues. The germline V gene encodes CDR1 SNHLY and CDR2 FYNNEI. Trimming pared 6 bases from V and 7 bases from J, leaving 9 bases between. In nucleotides, the CDR3 is TGTGCCAGCAGGACTCACTTCGGGGAGCTGTTTTTT. Its protein is CASRTHFGELFF.

This clone occurred a few times. The rearrangement uses TRBV27 and TRBJ2-1, with 9 bases identical to TRBD2. CDR3 size: 12 residues. Per germline, CDR1 MNHEY and CDR2 SMNVEV (reference sequence). The V gene end was trimmed by 5 bases and the J gene end by 10 bases; junction bases not matched to a gene: 3. The CDR3, as DNA: TGTGCCAGCAGTCCGCTAGCGGGAGAGCAGTTCTTC. Protein sequence: CASSPLAGEQFF.

V and J are TRBV3-1 (or the pseudogene TRBV3-2) and TRBJ1-5, with D possibly being TRBD1 (6 bases). The V gene lost 4 bases and the J gene lost 0 bases, with 10 bases spanning the gap. The CDR3 runs to 15 residues. Looked up from germline, CDR1 is LGHDT and CDR2 is YNNKEL (reference sequence). The CDR3 spells CASSPGHYSNQPQHF. As DNA, the CDR3 is TGTGCCAGCAGCCCGGGACATTATAGCAATCAGCCCCAGCATTTT.

DNA for the CDR3: TGTGCCAGCACGACAGGTGATGAGCAGTTCTTC. Amino acid sequence: CASTTGDEQFF. The genes are TRBV27 and TRBJ2-1; D possibly corresponds to TRBD1 (6 bases). Trimming pared 7 bases from V and 8 bases from J, leaving 9 bases between. Germline V gene data show CDR1 as MNHEY and CDR2 as SMNVEV (reference sequence). The CDR3 loop spans 11 amino acids.

This clone has only a few counts. The V call is TRBV11-2, the J call TRBJ2-2, with D possibly TRBD2 on 6 matching bases. The germline V and J ends were trimmed by 5 bases and 10 bases, with 11 bases remaining between them. The germline CDR1 and CDR2 sequences are SGHAT and FQNNGV. This CDR3 has 12 residues. The CDR3 region has the DNA TGTGCCAGCAGCCACTCTAGCGAGGAGCTGTTTTTT. Translation gives CASSHSSEELFF.

In its sample, this clone was seen a few times. The V and J genes are TRBV27 and TRBJ2-5; 15 bases are shared with TRBD2. This CDR3 has 19 residues. The V and J ends lost 4 bases and 0 bases, in that order; junction bases with no gene match: 9. Germline V gives CDR1 MNHEY, CDR2 SMNVEV (reference sequence). Here the CDR3 reads CASSSRTSGRAWYQETQYF. DNA of the CDR3: TGTGCCAGCAGTTCGCGGACTAGCGGGAGGGCCTGGTACCAAGAGACCCAGTACTTC.

This clone was seen more than once but under ten times. The chain links TRBV28 to TRBJ1-2; a possible D gene is TRBD1 (5 bases). This CDR3 region has 14 residues. Germline-derived CDR1 and CDR2 are MDHEN and SYDVKM. V was cut by 6 bases and J by 0 bases, with 11 bases left in between. CDR3 region: CASSRGGANYGYTF. The CDR3 DNA sequence: TGTGCCAGCAGCCGGGGGGGAGCTAACTATGGCTACACCTTC.

The CDR3 region is CASSLKLRDRGGGWNGYTF. CDR3 nucleotides: TGTGCCAGCAGTCTTAAGCTCCGGGACAGGGGGGGCGGATGGAATGGCTACACCTTC. The chain is built from TRBV27 and TRBJ1-2; 11 positions agree with TRBD1. CDR1 is MNHEY, CDR2 SMNVEV, per germline (reference sequence). CDR3 length equals 19 residues. The trim removed 5 bases at V and 6 bases at J, leaving 20 bases unmatched.

The CDR3 loop is CASSLNTGWNTEAFF. The CDR3 bases are TGTGCCAGCAGCTTAAATACAGGGTGGAACACTGAAGCTTTCTTT. This chain joins TRBV11-2 and TRBJ1-1, with TRBD1 as a possible D gene (6 bases). This CDR3 region has 15 residues. V was shortened by 2 bases and J by 1 base, with 11 bases between the two germline ends. Germline CDR1 reads SGHAT; CDR2 reads FQNNGV.